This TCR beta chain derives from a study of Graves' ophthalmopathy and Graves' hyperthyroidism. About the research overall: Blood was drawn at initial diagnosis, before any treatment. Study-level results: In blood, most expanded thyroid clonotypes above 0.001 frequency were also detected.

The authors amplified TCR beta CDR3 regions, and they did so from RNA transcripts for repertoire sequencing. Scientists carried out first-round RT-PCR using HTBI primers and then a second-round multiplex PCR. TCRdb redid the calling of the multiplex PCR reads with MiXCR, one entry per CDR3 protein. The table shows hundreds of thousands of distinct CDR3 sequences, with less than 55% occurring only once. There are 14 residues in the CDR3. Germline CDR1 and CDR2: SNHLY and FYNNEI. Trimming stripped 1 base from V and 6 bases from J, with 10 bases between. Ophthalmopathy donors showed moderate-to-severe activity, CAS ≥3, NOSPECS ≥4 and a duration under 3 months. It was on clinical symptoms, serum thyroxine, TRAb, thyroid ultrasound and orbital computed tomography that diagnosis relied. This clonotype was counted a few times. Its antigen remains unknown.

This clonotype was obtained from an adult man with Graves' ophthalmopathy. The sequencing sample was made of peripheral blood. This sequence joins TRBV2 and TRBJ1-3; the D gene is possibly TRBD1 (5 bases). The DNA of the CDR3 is TGTGCCAGCAGTGAAGGCTACAGGCAAAACACCATATATTTT. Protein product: CASSEGYRQNTIYF.